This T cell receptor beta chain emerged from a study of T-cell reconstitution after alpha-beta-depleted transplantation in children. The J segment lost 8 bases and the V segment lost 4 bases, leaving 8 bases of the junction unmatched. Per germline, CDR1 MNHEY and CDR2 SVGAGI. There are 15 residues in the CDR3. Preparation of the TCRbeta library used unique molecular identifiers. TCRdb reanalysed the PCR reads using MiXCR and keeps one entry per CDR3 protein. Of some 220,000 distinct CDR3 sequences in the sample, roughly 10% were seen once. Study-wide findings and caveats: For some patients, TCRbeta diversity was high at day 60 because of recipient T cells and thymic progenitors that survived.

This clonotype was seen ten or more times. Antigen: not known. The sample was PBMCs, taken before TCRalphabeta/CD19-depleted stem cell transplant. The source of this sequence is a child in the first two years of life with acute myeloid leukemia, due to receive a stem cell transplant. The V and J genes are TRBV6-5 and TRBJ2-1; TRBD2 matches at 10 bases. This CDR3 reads CASSSQREGHDEQFF. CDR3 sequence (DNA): TGTGCCAGCAGTTCTCAGCGGGAGGGCCACGATGAGCAGTTCTTC.